Below, 20 T cell receptor beta chains from the same sample are listed, as sequenced in a study of blood T cell repertoires in COVID-19. Generated by immunoSEQ multiplex PCR, the TCRdb table keeps only in-frame clones and is missing some. The sample holds around 160,000 clones, 87% seen once. The sequencing input was PBMCs or T cells enriched from blood (not recorded which). The receptors were gathered from a woman between 40 and 55 years old who had been exposed to COVID-19.

The chain employs TRBV7-2 and TRBJ1-3; 7 bases align to TRBD1. The germline V gene has CDR1 SGHTA and CDR2 FQGNSA. V was clipped by 6 bases and J by 0 bases; unmatched bases: 5. The length of the CDR3 is 15 residues. The CDR3 is CASRPGTASGNTIYF. Written as DNA, the CDR3 is TGTGCCAGCAGACCTGGGACAGCCTCTGGAAACACCATATATTTT.

V gene TRBV7-9 combines with J gene TRBJ1-1; D is possibly TRBD1 (6 bases). The germline V gene encodes CDR1 SEHNR and CDR2 FQNEAQ (reference sequence). The V end lost 5 bases, the J end lost 2 bases, and 12 bases lay between the germline ends. The CDR3 length is 14 residues. CDR3 sequence: CASSQGTSNTEAFF. For the CDR3, the DNA is TGTGCCAGCAGCCAGGGGACATCTAACACTGAAGCTTTCTTT.

In DNA, the CDR3 is TGTGCCAGCCAACCTCCGGACAGGGCCGCTGAAGCTTTCTTT. Translating it yields CASQPPDRAAEAFF. The rearrangement links TRBV19 to TRBJ1-1; TRBD1 aligns across 8 bases. V gave up 9 bases and J gave up 6 bases; unmatched junction bases: 12. CDR3 size: 14 residues. In germline, CDR1 is LNHDA, CDR2 SQIVND (reference sequence).

The chain combines TRBV11-3 with TRBJ2-2, with a tentative D call TRBD2 (6 bases). The V and J ends lost 5 bases and 5 bases respectively, with 15 bases between them. The CDR3 extends over 15 amino acids. Germline CDR1 reads SGHNT; CDR2 reads YENEEA. The CDR3 protein is CASSPRPGETGELFF. DNA of the CDR3: TGTGCCAGCAGCCCCAGGCCGGGGGAAACCGGGGAGCTGTTTTTT.

This chain joins TRBV5-5 and TRBJ1-4, with D hard to call. V lost 3 bases to trimming and J lost 3 bases, with 12 bases between them. The CDR3 totals 15 residues. The V gene's germline CDR1 is SGHKS and CDR2 YYEKEE (reference sequence). For the CDR3, the DNA is TGTGCCAGCAGCTATGAACAAAAGTCTAATGAAAAACTGTTTTTT. Its translation: CASSYEQKSNEKLFF.

Here the CDR3 reads CASSLGGRSGYGYTF. In DNA, the CDR3 is TGTGCCAGCAGCTTAGGGGGGAGGTCTGGCTATGGCTACACCTTC. This chain uses TRBV7-2 with TRBJ1-2, with D possibly matching TRBD1 (5 bases). Trimming removed 1 base from V and 4 bases from J, with 13 bases in between. Per the germline V gene, CDR1 is SGHTA and CDR2 is FQGNSA. The CDR3 sequence is 15 residues long.

The rearrangement links TRBV18 to TRBJ1-1; tentative D call: TRBD1 (6 bases). Germline V lookup: CDR1 KGHSH, CDR2 LQKENI. CDR3 length: 14 amino acids. The V end was cut by 3 bases, the J end by 0 bases, with 8 bases between. The DNA of the CDR3 is TGTGCCAGCTCACCGGACAGCTTGAACACTGAAGCTTTCTTT. Protein: CASSPDSLNTEAFF.

At least ten counts were recorded for this clone. This sample also contains other DNA sequences that code for the same CDR3. The chain recombines TRBV6-6 with TRBJ2-3; TRBD2 is a possible D gene (5 bases). The germline gives CDR1 MNHNY, CDR2 SVGAGI (reference sequence). Trimming left V 6 bases short and J 0 bases short, with 10 bases between. The CDR3 extends over 14 amino acids. The CDR3 spells CASSLAPSTDTQYF. Here the CDR3 DNA reads TGTGCCAGCAGCCTAGCCCCTAGCACAGATACGCAGTATTTT.

CDR3 residues: CASSLVMKAGETEAFF. As DNA, the CDR3 is TGTGCCAGCAGCTTAGTCATGAAGGCAGGGGAGACTGAAGCTTTCTTT. The chain carries TRBV11-2 and TRBJ1-1, with TRBD1 as a possible D gene (6 bases). V gave up 1 base and J gave up 5 bases, with 17 bases separating them. The CDR3 loop spans 16 amino acids. Per germline, CDR1 SGHAT and CDR2 FQNNGV.

Remarks on this clone: Other DNA sequences in the same sample also yield this CDR3. The J gene is TRBJ2-7, the V gene TRBV9; TRBD2 matches 9 bases. The CDR3 consists of 14 residues. The V gene's germline CDR1 is SGDLS and CDR2 YYNGEE. Trimming took 0 bases from V and 4 from J; bases not matched to a gene: 2. The CDR3 DNA reads as TGTGCCAGCAGCGTAGGTAGCGGGAGTTACGAGCAGTACTTC. It yields the protein CASSVGSGSYEQYF.

The chain recombines TRBV6-5 with TRBJ2-5; 7 bases are shared with TRBD1. The V segment lost 6 bases and the J segment 1 base; nucleotides outside the gene matches: 8. The CDR3 has 15 residues. Germline lookup yields CDR1 MNHEY and CDR2 SVGAGI. For the CDR3, the DNA is TGTGCCAGCAGATTCTCGGACAGGAGCCAAGAGACCCAGTACTTC. This gives the protein CASRFSDRSQETQYF.

This clone was counted once. The chain combines TRBV13 with TRBJ2-7; TRBD1 agrees at 10 bases. The CDR3 length is 13 residues. Unmatched junction bases numbered 3, after V lost 4 bases and J lost 6 bases. CDR1 PRHDT and CDR2 FYEKMQ come from the germline V gene (reference sequence). This chain's CDR3 is CASSSGQGGEQYF. The CDR3 DNA reads TGTGCCAGCAGCTCCGGACAGGGGGGCGAGCAGTACTTC.

The V call is TRBV3-1 (or the pseudogene TRBV3-2), the J call TRBJ1-3; D may be TRBD1 (6 bases). The CDR3 has 16 residues. The germline V and J ends were trimmed by 4 bases and 5 bases, with 18 bases remaining between them. CDR1 is LGHDT, CDR2 YNNKEL, per germline (reference sequence). The CDR3 spells CASSRTGTLGRNTIYF. Here the CDR3 DNA reads TGTGCCAGCAGCCGAACAGGGACCTTAGGGAGAAACACCATATATTTT.

The sample holds a few counts of this clone. The J gene is TRBJ1-4, the V gene TRBV12-3 or TRBV12-4; D might be TRBD1 (5 bases). Trimming removed 7 bases at V and 7 bases at J, with 10 bases between. CDR3 length equals 12 residues. In DNA form, the CDR3 reads TGTGCCAGCAATTCCAGGGTTGAAAAACTGTTTTTT. Protein: CASNSRVEKLFF.

The V call is TRBV5-5, the J call TRBJ1-5; no reliable D call. CDR1 and CDR2 from the germline V gene are SGHKS and YYEKEE (reference sequence). There are 14 residues in the CDR3. V lost 4 bases and J 6 bases, leaving 14 bases between the germline ends. The chain's CDR3 is CASSPPGGSQPQHF. For the CDR3, the DNA is TGTGCCAGCAGCCCTCCAGGAGGTAGTCAGCCCCAGCATTTT.

The rearrangement joins TRBV29-1 to TRBJ2-6; tentatively, D is TRBD2 (6 bases). From germline, CDR1 is SQVTM and CDR2 ANQGSEA. The germline V and J ends were trimmed by 8 bases and 0 bases, with 11 bases remaining between them. The CDR3 has 14 amino acids. This CDR3 is CSTVGGSGANVLTF. CDR3 sequence (DNA): TGCAGCACCGTGGGGGGCTCTGGGGCCAACGTCCTGACTTTC.

In this sample, this clone turned up a few times. The V gene is TRBV9, the J gene TRBJ2-5; 9 nucleotides agree with TRBD2. The ends lost 4 bases at V and 5 bases at J; junction bases unmatched: 12. This CDR3 comprises 16 residues. Germline CDR1 is SGDLS and CDR2 is YYNGEE. CDR3 region: CASSPSASGVWETQYF. The CDR3 DNA sequence: TGTGCCAGCAGCCCCTCGGCTAGCGGGGTTTGGGAGACCCAGTACTTC. Based on the CDR3 plus reference TRBV9 and TRBJ2-5, the full variable domain is DSGVTQTPKHLITATGQRVTLRCSPRSGDLSVYWYQQSLDQGLQFLIQYYNGEERAKGNILERFSAQQFPDLHSELNLSSLELGDSALYFCASSPSASGVWETQYFGPGTRLLVL.

The chain is built from TRBV2 and TRBJ1-2; 8 bases are a match to TRBD1. Unmatched junction bases numbered 9, after V lost 5 bases and J lost 7 bases. CDR1 and CDR2 (germline): SNHLY, FYNNEI. The CDR3 loop spans 14 amino acids. The CDR3 nucleotides are TGTGCCAGCAGTCTCTCAGGGGGCGCCGGTGGCTACACCTTC. Translation gives CASSLSGGAGGYTF.

This clone was counted a single time. The chain links TRBV9 to TRBJ2-5; D possibly corresponds to TRBD1 (5 bases). V lost 0 bases and J 3 bases, leaving 6 bases between the germline ends. Germline assignment: CDR1 SGDLS and CDR2 YYNGEE. CDR3 length: 13 amino acids. The CDR3 reads CASSVGQKETQYF. The CDR3 bases are TGTGCCAGCAGCGTAGGACAGAAAGAGACCCAGTACTTC.

Only one count was recorded for this clone. The chain employs TRBV28 and TRBJ2-3, with TRBD2 matching 9 bases. Germline loops: CDR1 MDHEN, CDR2 SYDVKM. This CDR3 comprises 14 residues. The trim removed 5 bases at V and 5 bases at J, leaving 5 bases unmatched. This CDR3 is CASSIAGARDTQYF. In nucleotides, the CDR3 is TGTGCCAGCAGTATAGCGGGAGCGCGAGATACGCAGTATTTT.